Each of the 30 T cell receptor beta chains below was sequenced from the same sample in a study of T cell responses to AZD1222 COVID-19 vaccine. TCRdb's copy holds only in-frame clones and misses some; the assay was immunoSEQ multiplex PCR. This sample has 150,000 to 200,000 clones; about 85% occur once, and the top ten carry 2.6%. This specimen was peripheral blood, taken on day 0 of AZD1222 vaccination. Every receptor here comes from an adult in good health.

The chain is built from TRBV28 and TRBJ2-7; 11 nucleotides agree with TRBD2. V trimming: 10 bases; J trimming: 2 bases; junction bases outside the gene matches: 7. From germline, CDR1 is MDHEN and CDR2 SYDVKM. The CDR3 runs 14 residues. CDR3 protein: CATQASGRTYEQYF. In nucleotides, the CDR3 is TGTGCCACTCAAGCTAGCGGGAGGACCTACGAGCAGTACTTC.

In DNA, the CDR3 is TGCGCCAGCAGCCGACAGGGGTCGAACGGGGAGCTGTTTTTT. Translated: CASSRQGSNGELFF. The chain recombines TRBV5-1 with TRBJ2-2, with 8 positions matching TRBD1. The CDR3 is made up of 14 amino acids. The J segment lost 7 bases and the V segment lost 4 bases, leaving 6 bases of the junction unmatched. Per germline, CDR1 SGHRS and CDR2 YFSETQ.

This chain connects TRBV5-1 to TRBJ2-7, with D possibly being TRBD1 or TRBD2 (5 bases each). The germline CDR1 and CDR2 sequences are SGHRS and YFSETQ. CDR3 length: 15 amino acids. With 1 base removed from V and 0 bases from J, the gap between germline ends came to 11 bases. The DNA of the CDR3 is TGCGCCAGCAGCTTGTCAGGGAGCGCCTCCTACGAGCAGTACTTC. Its translation is CASSLSGSASYEQYF.

The chain carries TRBV19 and TRBJ1-2; 8 positions match TRBD1. Trimming took 11 bases from V and 0 from J; bases not matched to a gene: 8. This CDR3 has 14 amino acids. The germline CDR1 and CDR2 sequences are LNHDA and SQIVND (reference sequence). CDR3 in DNA: TGTGCCGGGAGGGCGACAGGGGCTAACTATGGCTACACCTTC. Its translation is CAGRATGANYGYTF.

The chain combines TRBV27 with TRBJ1-2; no clear D. V was cut by 3 bases and J by 8 bases, with 10 bases left in between. The germline V gene has CDR1 MNHEY and CDR2 SMNVEV (reference sequence). This CDR3 region has 12 residues. CDR3 DNA: TGTGCCAGCAGTTTGGCAGGTGACGGCTACACCTTC. It specifies CASSLAGDGYTF.

The chain couples TRBV7-9 to TRBJ1-2; no clear D. Trimming left V 3 bases short and J 4 bases short, with 9 bases between. The CDR3 loop spans 13 amino acids. Looked up from germline, CDR1 is SEHNR and CDR2 is FQNEAQ (reference sequence). CDR3 bases: TGTGCCAGCAGCTTTACTCTTCTCTATGGCTACACCTTC. It yields the protein CASSFTLLYGYTF.

With regard to this clone: One end of the junction does not line up with germline, which may come from a read error. This chain connects TRBV5-4 to TRBJ2-1; D possibly uses TRBD1 or TRBD2 (5 bases each). CDR1 and CDR2 from the germline V gene are SGHNT and YYREEE (reference sequence). The CDR3 contains 18 residues. CDR3 sequence: CTSSLGGREGSSYNEQFF. The CDR3 region has the DNA TGTACCAGCAGCTTGGGTGGGAGAGAGGGGAGCTCCTACAATGAGCAGTTCTTC. Variable domain in full (rest from reference TRBV5-4 and TRBJ2-1): ETGVTQSPTHLIKTRGQQVTLRCSSQSGHNTVSWYQQALGQGPQFIFQYYREEENGRGNFPPRFSGLQFPNYSSELNVNALELDDSALYLCTSSLGGREGSSYNEQFFGPGTRLTVL.

The rearrangement links TRBV11-2 to TRBJ2-5; D ambiguous. CDR1 and CDR2 (germline): SGHAT, FQNNGV. This CDR3 region has 12 residues. V lost 0 bases, J lost 5 bases, and 4 bases lay in between. The CDR3 sequence is CASSLEEETQYF. The CDR3 DNA follows: TGTGCCAGCAGCTTAGAGGAGGAGACCCAGTACTTC.

CDR3 region: CASSGGAQRETQYF. CDR3 nucleotide sequence: TGTGCCAGCAGTGGTGGGGCGCAAAGAGAGACCCAGTACTTC. The rearrangement uses TRBV2 and TRBJ2-5; tentative D call: TRBD1 (5 bases). Germline CDR1 and CDR2: SNHLY and FYNNEI. V was shortened by 4 bases and J by 4 bases, with 13 bases between the two germline ends. The CDR3 length is 14 residues.

The sample holds one count of this clone. The rearrangement links TRBV2 to TRBJ1-1; the D gene is possibly TRBD1 (5 bases). V shed 9 bases and J shed 1 base, with 12 bases lying between them. Germline assignment: CDR1 SNHLY and CDR2 FYNNEI. This CDR3 comprises 13 residues. For the CDR3, the DNA is TGTGCCAGTGCTCCGGGACGGAACACTGAAGCTTTCTTT. Amino acid sequence: CASAPGRNTEAFF.

The chain joins TRBV3-1 (or the pseudogene TRBV3-2) to TRBJ1-6, with TRBD1 identical over 9 bases. Germline values: CDR1 LGHDT, CDR2 YNNKEL (reference sequence). Germline trimming cut 4 bases from V and 7 bases from J; bases unmatched to any gene: 8. CDR3 size: 16 residues. CDR3 amino acids: CASSLRGQGGNSPLHF. CDR3 coding DNA: TGTGCCAGCAGCCTCAGGGGACAGGGTGGGAATTCACCCCTCCACTTT.

The chain recombines TRBV4-1 with TRBJ2-7, with D hard to call. V shed 1 base and J shed 4 bases, with 8 bases lying between them. CDR1 and CDR2 (germline): MGHRA, YSYEKL. This CDR3 spans 13 amino acids. CDR3 nucleotides: TGCGCCAGCAGCCAAGGGAGTTTGTACGAGCAGTACTTC. This translates into CASSQGSLYEQYF.

The V and J genes are TRBV7-7 and TRBJ2-7; 9 positions match TRBD1. The CDR3 sequence is 15 residues long. V gave up 5 bases and J gave up 1 base; unmatched junction bases: 6. The germline V gene encodes CDR1 SSHAT and CDR2 FNYEAQ (reference sequence). CDR3 bases: TGTGCCAGCAGCCAGGGGACAGGGCCATCCTACGAGCAGTACTTC. Residues: CASSQGTGPSYEQYF.

The CDR3 nucleotides read TGTGCCAGCAGACCTGGGACAGGGGGTAATGCTGAAGCTTTCTTT. It is translated as CASRPGTGGNAEAFF. This chain connects TRBV5-8 to TRBJ1-1; 11 bases map to TRBD1. Unmatched junction bases numbered 9, after V lost 5 bases and J lost 6 bases. The CDR3 is made up of 15 amino acids. Per the germline V gene, CDR1 is SGHTS and CDR2 is YDEGEE.

For the CDR3, the DNA is TGTGCCAGCAGTTCAGGCAGGCCTACCATGAACACTGAAGCTTTCTTT. Its protein is CASSSGRPTMNTEAFF. This chain uses TRBV27 with TRBJ1-1; D remains ambiguous. This CDR3 spans 16 amino acids. Per germline, CDR1 MNHEY and CDR2 SMNVEV (reference sequence). The ends were cut back, 4 bases at V and 0 bases at J, with 15 bases in the middle.

This clone was found a few times. The genes are TRBV28 and TRBJ1-1, with D unclear. The ends were cut back, 3 bases at V and 3 bases at J, with 11 bases in the middle. CDR1 is MDHEN, CDR2 SYDVKM, per germline. The CDR3 is 14 residues long. In DNA form, the CDR3 reads TGTGCCAGCAGTTTGGACGGGCGGTACACTGAAGCTTTCTTT. It encodes CASSLDGRYTEAFF.

The rearrangement uses TRBV27 and TRBJ2-7, with D tentatively TRBD2 (7 bases). V was pared by 3 bases and J by 3 bases, with 18 bases between. The CDR3 length is 16 residues. Germline V gene lookup returns CDR1 MNHEY and CDR2 SMNVEV (reference sequence). CDR3 in DNA: TGTGCCAGCAGTTTGGCCGTAACGGGGGGACACTACGAGCAGTACTTC. Amino acid sequence: CASSLAVTGGHYEQYF.

The chain is built from TRBV7-9 and TRBJ2-3; TRBD2 matches at 12 bases. The CDR3 extends over 16 amino acids. From germline, CDR1 is SEHNR and CDR2 FQNEAQ (reference sequence). Trimming at V came to 5 bases and at J to 4 bases, leaving 7 bases not matched to a gene. For the CDR3, the DNA is TGTGCCAGCAGCCCTGGACTAGCGGGAACAGCAGATACGCAGTATTTT. It yields the protein CASSPGLAGTADTQYF.

V usage is TRBV11-3 and J usage is TRBJ1-1, with D uncertain. With 0 bases removed from V and 3 bases from J, the gap between germline ends came to 2 bases. This CDR3 comprises 12 residues. CDR1 is SGHNT and CDR2 is YENEEA in the germline V gene. The CDR3 region has the DNA TGTGCCAGCAGCTTAGACGACACTGAAGCTTTCTTT. It is translated as CASSLDDTEAFF.

CDR3 DNA sequence: TGTGCCAGTAGCCCCGCCCGGGGCGGAAGCTCCTACGAGCAGTACTTC. This translates into CASSPARGGSSYEQYF. The rearrangement joins TRBV19 to TRBJ2-7; D is perhaps TRBD1 or TRBD2 (5 bases each). The V and J ends lost 6 bases and 0 bases respectively, with 18 bases between them. CDR3 length: 16 residues. Germline V gene lookup returns CDR1 LNHDA and CDR2 SQIVND (reference sequence).

This clone was counted between two and nine times. The chain joins TRBV5-1 to TRBJ1-6, with D maybe TRBD1 (5 bases). Per germline, CDR1 SGHRS and CDR2 YFSETQ. V dropped 0 bases and J dropped 6 bases, with 13 bases sitting between them. CDR3 size: 16 residues. The CDR3 region has the DNA TGCGCCAGCAGCTTGGGGCCCCCGGGGCCTAATTCACCCCTCCACTTT. As protein: CASSLGPPGPNSPLHF.

This clone was detected once. This sequence joins TRBV4-1 and TRBJ2-2; 8 bases line up with TRBD2. CDR1 MGHRA and CDR2 YSYEKL come from the germline V gene. Trimming cost V 1 base and J 4 bases; bases outside gene matches: 5. This CDR3 contains 16 residues. The CDR3 here is CASSQAGGHSTGELFF. The DNA of the CDR3 is TGCGCCAGCAGCCAAGCGGGAGGGCACAGCACCGGGGAGCTGTTTTTT.

This chain uses TRBV9 with TRBJ1-3, with D unclear. The CDR3 is 14 residues long. Germline V gene sequence: CDR1 SGDLS, CDR2 YYNGEE. Trimming took 5 bases from V and 0 from J, leaving 9 bases between them. The CDR3 sequence is CASSGFLSGNTIYF. The CDR3 DNA reads as TGTGCCAGCAGTGGCTTTCTCTCTGGAAACACCATATATTTT.

The chain joins TRBV9 to TRBJ2-3, with 7 bases that match TRBD1. CDR3 length: 16 amino acids. In germline, CDR1 is SGDLS, CDR2 YYNGEE. V trimming: 4 bases; J trimming: 3 bases; junction bases outside the gene matches: 11. CDR3 amino acids: CASSPQPGQQTDTQYF. The DNA for the CDR3 is TGTGCCAGCAGCCCACAACCGGGACAGCAAACAGATACGCAGTATTTT.

This chain links TRBV28 with TRBJ1-5, with D possibly TRBD1 on 5 matching bases. V shed 8 bases and J shed 0 bases, with 14 bases lying between them. CDR1 and CDR2 from the germline V gene are MDHEN and SYDVKM. The CDR3 extends over 15 amino acids. CDR3 sequence (DNA): TGTGCCAGCCTAAAGTGGGGGGATAGCAATCAGCCCCAGCATTTT. Translated: CASLKWGDSNQPQHF.

V and J are TRBV27 and TRBJ1-6; tentative D call: TRBD1 (5 bases). With 4 bases removed from V and 6 bases from J, the gap between germline ends came to 16 bases. The CDR3 has 16 residues. The germline CDR1 and CDR2 sequences are MNHEY and SMNVEV (reference sequence). CDR3 loop: CASSSRQLVPNSPLHF. The DNA for the CDR3 is TGTGCCAGCAGTTCCAGACAGCTCGTACCTAATTCACCCCTCCACTTT.

This clone was found a few times. The rearrangement links TRBV11-3 to TRBJ2-2; D ambiguous. This CDR3 has 14 amino acids. Germline V CDR1 and CDR2: SGHNT, YENEEA. Deletions cut 2 bases from V and 5 bases from J, with 9 bases between. The CDR3 DNA reads as TGTGCCAGCAGCTTAACACGGAGTACCGGGGAGCTGTTTTTT. Protein: CASSLTRSTGELFF.

The genes are TRBV4-2 and TRBJ2-7; D call uncertain. V was trimmed by 3 bases and J by 5 bases, leaving 8 bases between them. The CDR3 contains 12 residues. Looked up from germline, CDR1 is LGHNA and CDR2 is YNFKEQ. The CDR3: CASSQLGNEQYF. The CDR3 DNA is TGTGCCAGCAGCCAGCTAGGGAACGAGCAGTACTTC.

This chain joins TRBV2 and TRBJ1-2; the D gene is possibly TRBD1 (6 bases). Between the trimmed V and J ends, which lost 5 bases and 8 bases, there was a span of 12 bases. The germline gives CDR1 SNHLY, CDR2 FYNNEI. The CDR3 loop spans 12 amino acids. DNA of the CDR3: TGTGCCAGCAGTAATACAGGGATAGGCTACACCTTC. Translating it yields CASSNTGIGYTF.

V gene TRBV14 combines with J gene TRBJ1-2, with D unresolved. This CDR3 is 11 amino acids long. Germline-derived CDR1 and CDR2 are SGHDN and FVKESK. The V end lost 4 bases, the J end lost 5 bases, and 5 bases lay between the germline ends. The CDR3 nucleotides are TGTGCCAGCAGCCGCCTTTATGGCTACACCTTC. It translates to CASSRLYGYTF.